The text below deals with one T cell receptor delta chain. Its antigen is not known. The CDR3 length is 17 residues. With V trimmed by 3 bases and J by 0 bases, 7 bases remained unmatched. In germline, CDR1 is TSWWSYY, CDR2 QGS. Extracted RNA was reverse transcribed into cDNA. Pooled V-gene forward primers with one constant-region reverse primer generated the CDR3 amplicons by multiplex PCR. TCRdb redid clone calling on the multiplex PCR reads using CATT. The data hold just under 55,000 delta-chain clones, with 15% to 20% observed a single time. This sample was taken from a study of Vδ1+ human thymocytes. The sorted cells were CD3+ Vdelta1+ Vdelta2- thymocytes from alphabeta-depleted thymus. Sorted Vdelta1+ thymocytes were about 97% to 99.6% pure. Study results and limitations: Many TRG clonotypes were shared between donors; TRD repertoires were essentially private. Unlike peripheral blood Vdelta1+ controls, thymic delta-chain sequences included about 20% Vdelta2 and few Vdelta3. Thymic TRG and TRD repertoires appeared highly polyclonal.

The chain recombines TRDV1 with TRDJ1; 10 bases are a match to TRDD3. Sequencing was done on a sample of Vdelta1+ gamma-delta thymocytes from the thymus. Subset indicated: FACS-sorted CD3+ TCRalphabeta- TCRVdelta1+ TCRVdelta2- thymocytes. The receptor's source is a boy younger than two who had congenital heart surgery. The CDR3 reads CALGEAHWGIYTDKLIF. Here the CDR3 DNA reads TGTGCTCTTGGGGAGGCCCACTGGGGGATCTACACCGATAAACTCATCTTT.